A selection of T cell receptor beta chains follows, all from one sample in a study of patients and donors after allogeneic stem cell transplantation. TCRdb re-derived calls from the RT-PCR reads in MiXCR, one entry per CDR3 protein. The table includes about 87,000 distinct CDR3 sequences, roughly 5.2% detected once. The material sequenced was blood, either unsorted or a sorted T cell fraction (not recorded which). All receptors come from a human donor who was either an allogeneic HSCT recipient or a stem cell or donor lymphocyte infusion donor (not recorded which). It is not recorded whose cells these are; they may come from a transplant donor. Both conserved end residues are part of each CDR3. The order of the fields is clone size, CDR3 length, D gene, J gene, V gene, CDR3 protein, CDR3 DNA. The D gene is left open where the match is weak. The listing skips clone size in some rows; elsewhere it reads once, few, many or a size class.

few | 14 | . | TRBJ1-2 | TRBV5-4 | CASSLGTSNYGYTF | TGTGCCAGCAGCTTGGGCACCTCTAACTATGGCTACACCTTC
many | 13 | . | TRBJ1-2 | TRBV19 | CASRSATNYGYTF | TGTGCCAGTAGATCTGCGACAAACTATGGCTACACCTTC
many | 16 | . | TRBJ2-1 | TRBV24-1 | CATSDPGLLEDNEQFF | TGTGCCACCAGTGACCCGGGACTCCTGGAAGACAATGAGCAGTTCTTC
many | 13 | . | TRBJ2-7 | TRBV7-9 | CASSLRGSYEQYF | TGTGCCAGCAGCTTGAGGGGGTCCTACGAGCAGTACTTC
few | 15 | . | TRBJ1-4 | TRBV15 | CATSRDGRLNEKLFF | TGTGCCACCAGCAGAGATGGGAGGCTTAATGAAAAACTGTTTTTT
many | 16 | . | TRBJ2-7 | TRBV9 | CASSVGMGLSSYEQYF | TGTGCCAGCAGCGTAGGTATGGGGTTGAGCTCCTACGAGCAGTACTTC
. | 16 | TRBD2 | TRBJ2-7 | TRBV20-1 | CSANAGGRPGSYEQYF | TGCAGTGCTAATGCGGGAGGGCGCCCGGGGAGCTACGAGCAGTACTTC
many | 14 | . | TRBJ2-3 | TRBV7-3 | CASSLRSWEDTQYF | TGTGCCAGCAGCTTACGGAGTTGGGAAGATACGCAGTATTTT
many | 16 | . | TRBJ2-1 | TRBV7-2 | CASSLSGPRSYNEQFF | TGTGCCAGCAGCTTAAGCGGCCCCCGCTCCTACAATGAGCAGTTCTTC
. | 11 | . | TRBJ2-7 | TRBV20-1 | CSASMASKQYF | TGCAGTGCTAGTATGGCTAGCAAGCAGTACTTC
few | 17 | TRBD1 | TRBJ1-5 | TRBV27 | CASSPLPPGGGSQPQHF | TGTGCCAGCAGTCCCCTCCCCCCAGGGGGTGGGAGTCAGCCCCAGCATTTT
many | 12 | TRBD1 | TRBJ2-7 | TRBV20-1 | CSAERDSYEQYF | TGCAGTGCGGAACGGGACAGCTACGAGCAGTACTTC
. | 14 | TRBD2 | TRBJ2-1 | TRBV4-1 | CASSRSGGYNEQFF | TGCGCCAGCAGCCGTAGCGGGGGGTACAATGAGCAGTTCTTC
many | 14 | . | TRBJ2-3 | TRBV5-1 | CASSLGQGDDTQYF | TGCGCCAGCAGCTTGGGCCAGGGAGACGATACGCAGTATTTT
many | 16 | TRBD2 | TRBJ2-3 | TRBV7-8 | CASSPRTSIPTDTQYF | TGTGCCAGCAGCCCCCGGACTAGCATCCCCACAGATACGCAGTATTTT
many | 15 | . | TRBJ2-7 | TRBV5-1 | CASSSRQPRAYEQYF | TGCGCCAGCAGCTCAAGACAGCCACGCGCCTACGAGCAGTACTTC
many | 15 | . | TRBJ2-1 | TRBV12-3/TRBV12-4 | CASSLDYLGHNEQFF | TGTGCCAGCAGTTTGGACTACCTGGGGCACAATGAGCAGTTCTTC
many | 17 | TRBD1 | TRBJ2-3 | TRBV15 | CATSRNRGNEPTDTQYF | TGTGCCACCAGCAGGAACAGGGGAAATGAACCCACAGATACGCAGTATTTT
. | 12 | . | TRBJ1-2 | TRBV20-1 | CSAKTPGYGYTF | TGCAGTGCCAAAACCCCGGGGTATGGCTACACCTTC
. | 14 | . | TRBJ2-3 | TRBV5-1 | CASSLDGRTDTQYF | TGCGCCAGCAGCTTGGATGGGAGGACAGATACGCAGTATTTT
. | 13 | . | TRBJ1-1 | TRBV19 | CASSRQTNTEAFF | TGTGCCAGTAGTAGACAGACGAACACTGAAGCTTTCTTT
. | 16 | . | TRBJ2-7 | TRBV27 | CASTPRAGGSSYEQYF | TGTGCCAGCACCCCACGGGCAGGGGGGAGCTCCTACGAGCAGTACTTC
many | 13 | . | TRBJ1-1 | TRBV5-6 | CASSLVDRTEAFF | TGTGCCAGCAGCTTGGTGGACCGCACTGAAGCTTTCTTT